Below, 23 T cell receptor beta chains from the same sample are listed, as sequenced in a study of T cells in Graves' hyperthyroidism and ophthalmopathy. TCR beta CDR3 sequences were amplified from RNA transcripts. First-round RT-PCR of the TCR CDR3 relied on the HTBI primer set. TCRdb processed the multiplex PCR reads anew with MiXCR; each CDR3 protein has one entry. The sample contains 490,000 or so distinct CDR3 sequences, approximately 20% of which appear only once. The sequenced material came from blood. The source of these receptors is a man aged 40-55 years with Graves' ophthalmopathy.

This clonotype was seen a handful of times. The chain carries TRBV5-6 and TRBJ2-1; tentatively, D is TRBD1 (5 bases). CDR3 size: 15 residues. V gave up 0 bases and J gave up 3 bases, with 10 bases separating them. In germline, CDR1 is SGHDT, CDR2 YYEEEE. DNA for the CDR3: TGTGCCAGCAGCTTGGGGGCAGGGCACTACAATGAGCAGTTCTTC. This codes for CASSLGAGHYNEQFF.

This clonotype has just a few counts. V is TRBV11-2 and J is TRBJ2-1; 14 nucleotides align to TRBD2. The CDR3 covers 19 residues. Germline values: CDR1 SGHAT, CDR2 FQNNGV. Trimming at V came to 8 bases and at J to 7 bases, leaving 19 bases not matched to a gene. In DNA, the CDR3 is TGTGCCAGCGGATACCCCCCTACCGGGACTAGCGGGAGTTCAAATGAGCAGTTCTTC. It specifies CASGYPPTGTSGSSNEQFF.

This clonotype was counted between two and nine times. The J gene is TRBJ2-7, the V gene TRBV19; no definite D call. V shed 5 bases and J shed 0 bases, with 14 bases lying between them. The CDR3 totals 15 residues. Germline V lookup: CDR1 LNHDA, CDR2 SQIVND (reference sequence). The CDR3 DNA reads as TGTGCCAGTAGTCCTGTTGGGAAAGGCTCCTACGAGCAGTACTTC. Translation gives CASSPVGKGSYEQYF.

This clonotype was seen repeatedly, ten times or more. The genes are TRBV28 and TRBJ2-1, with 11 positions matching TRBD2. Unmatched junction bases numbered 7, after V lost 3 bases and J lost 3 bases. CDR1 and CDR2 from the germline V gene are MDHEN and SYDVKM. This CDR3 is 17 amino acids long. The CDR3: CASSLVGGLADYNEQFF. CDR3 nucleotides: TGTGCCAGCAGTTTGGTTGGGGGACTAGCGGACTACAATGAGCAGTTCTTC.

The chain links TRBV10-1 to TRBJ2-1, with unresolved D. CDR1 is WNHNN and CDR2 is SYGVQD in the germline V gene (reference sequence). Trimming removed 2 bases from V and 4 bases from J, with 6 bases in between. This CDR3 is built from 13 residues. In DNA, the CDR3 is TGCGCCAGCAGTGAGACCGTATACAATGAGCAGTTCTTC. Protein: CASSETVYNEQFF.

This chain connects TRBV2 to TRBJ2-1; D is ambiguous. This CDR3 region has 12 residues. Germline V lookup: CDR1 SNHLY, CDR2 FYNNEI. Trimming removed 1 base at V and 10 bases at J, with 8 bases between. Here the CDR3 reads CASSEVRKEQFF. The CDR3 DNA is TGTGCCAGCAGTGAAGTAAGAAAGGAGCAGTTCTTC.

V usage is TRBV20-1 and J usage is TRBJ2-2; 9 nucleotides line up with TRBD2. The trim removed 1 base at V and 2 bases at J, leaving 5 bases unmatched. CDR1 DFQATT and CDR2 SNEGSKA come from the germline V gene (reference sequence). The length of the CDR3 is 16 residues. Written as DNA, the CDR3 is TGCAGTGCTAGAGTCGGCGGGAGGGTCAACACCGGGGAGCTGTTTTTT. Amino acid sequence: CSARVGGRVNTGELFF.

The rearrangement joins TRBV2 to TRBJ1-3; 8 bases agree with TRBD1. V dropped 7 bases and J dropped 2; count of bases not matched to a gene: 7. Germline CDR1 SNHLY, CDR2 FYNNEI. This CDR3 is built from 15 residues. CDR3 loop: CASTSQGAPGNTIYF. DNA of the CDR3: TGTGCCAGCACTAGTCAGGGGGCTCCTGGAAACACCATATATTTT.

The chain links TRBV24-1 to TRBJ2-1, with D possibly matching TRBD2 (7 bases). Germline V gene lookup returns CDR1 KGHDR and CDR2 SFDVKD. The length of the CDR3 is 16 residues. Trimming pared 3 bases from V and 4 bases from J, leaving 15 bases between. The CDR3 here is CATSDAGAGLYNEQFF. In DNA form, the CDR3 reads TGTGCCACCAGTGATGCGGGGGCAGGGCTTTACAATGAGCAGTTCTTC.

This clonotype has ten or more counts. The rearrangement joins TRBV2 to TRBJ1-5, with D unclear. V shed 7 bases and J shed 6 bases, with 10 bases lying between them. The CDR3 has 12 residues. Germline V gene sequence: CDR1 SNHLY, CDR2 FYNNEI. The CDR3 protein is CASKGQSQPQHF. CDR3 nucleotides: TGTGCCAGCAAGGGTCAAAGTCAGCCCCAGCATTTT.

J is TRBJ2-5 and V is TRBV20-1; 13 bases are shared with TRBD2. The length of the CDR3 is 17 residues. Germline assignment: CDR1 DFQATT and CDR2 SNEGSKA (reference sequence). V was pared by 3 bases and J by 3 bases, with 10 bases of the junction left unmatched. The CDR3 DNA reads as TGCAGTGCTAGCCAGTTGGGACTAGCGGGGATAAAAGAGACCCAGTACTTC. As protein: CSASQLGLAGIKETQYF.

The V and J genes are TRBV12-3 or TRBV12-4 and TRBJ1-5; 9 bases agree with TRBD1. The trim removed 6 bases at V and 1 base at J, leaving 4 bases unmatched. CDR3 size: 15 residues. The CDR3 bases are TGTGCCAGCAGAGCCGGGACAGGGAGCAATCAGCCCCAGCATTTT. As protein: CASRAGTGSNQPQHF.

In this sample, this clonotype turned up many times. The V and J genes are TRBV7-6 and TRBJ2-2; 10 positions match TRBD1. CDR3 size: 15 residues. V lost 3 bases, J lost 4 bases, and 2 bases stayed unmatched. From germline, CDR1 is SGHVS and CDR2 FNYEAQ. CDR3: CASSFRDRGTGELFF. The CDR3 DNA is TGTGCCAGCAGCTTTCGGGACAGGGGCACCGGGGAGCTGTTTTTT.

This clonotype was found many times. This sequence joins TRBV5-1 and TRBJ2-3; the D gene is possibly TRBD2 (6 bases). The germline CDR1 and CDR2 sequences are SGHRS and YFSETQ. CDR3 size: 15 residues. Trimming removed 0 bases at V and 6 bases at J, with 14 bases between. The CDR3 region is CASSLGTGDRDTQYF. CDR3 bases: TGCGCCAGCAGCTTGGGGACGGGGGATAGGGATACGCAGTATTTT.

Many counts were recorded for this clonotype. The gene calls are TRBV20-1 and TRBJ2-5, with TRBD2 as a possible D gene (6 bases). The germline V gene has CDR1 DFQATT and CDR2 SNEGSKA (reference sequence). The CDR3 length is 14 residues. The germline V and J ends were trimmed by 5 bases and 7 bases, with 20 bases remaining between them. CDR3 sequence reads: CSAFPGAGPGTQYF. CDR3 DNA: TGCAGTGCTTTCCCTGGGGCGGGGCCAGGGACCCAGTACTTC.

The chain joins TRBV7-9 to TRBJ2-1; tentatively, D is TRBD2 (5 bases). Germline V gene lookup returns CDR1 SEHNR and CDR2 FQNEAQ (reference sequence). There are 16 residues in the CDR3. The V end lost 7 bases, the J end lost 2 bases, and 18 bases lay between the germline ends. The CDR3 nucleotides are TGTGCCAGCACCCACTCCCGGGAATACACCTACAATGAGCAGTTCTTC. Translation: CASTHSREYTYNEQFF.

This clonotype was observed at least ten times. The V call is TRBV2, the J call TRBJ2-7, with a tentative D call TRBD1 (5 bases). The CDR3 has 15 residues. Trimming stripped 2 bases from V and 5 bases from J, with 16 bases between. CDR1 and CDR2 (germline): SNHLY, FYNNEI. The chain's CDR3 is CASSEQGLPINEQYF. CDR3 nucleotide sequence: TGTGCCAGCAGTGAACAGGGTCTGCCTATCAACGAGCAGTACTTC. Full variable domain (remainder filled in from reference TRBV2 and TRBJ2-7): EPEVTQTPSHQVTQMGQEVILRCVPISNHLYFYWYRQILGQKVEFLVSFYNNEISEKSEIFDDQFSVERPDGSNFTLKIRSTKLEDSAMYFCASSEQGLPINEQYFGPGTRLTVT.

This clonotype was seen more than once but under ten times. This chain links TRBV6-6 with TRBJ2-7; D unresolved. This CDR3 is built from 15 residues. Germline CDR1 is MNHNY and CDR2 is SVGAGI (reference sequence). V lost 0 bases and J lost 0, with 9 bases in between. CDR3 DNA sequence: TGTGCCAGCAGTTACTCCTGGCGTAGCTCCTACGAGCAGTACTTC. Translating gives CASSYSWRSSYEQYF.

In this sample, this clonotype turned up many times. This chain uses TRBV4-2 with TRBJ2-1; no reliable D call. Germline CDR1 and CDR2: LGHNA and YNFKEQ. Trimming took 3 bases from V and 10 from J, leaving 10 bases between them. The CDR3 loop spans 12 amino acids. In DNA form, the CDR3 reads TGTGCCAGCAGCCAGGGATTGCGGGAGCAGTTCTTC. This translates into CASSQGLREQFF.

CDR3 protein: CASSPLGTTYEQYF. The CDR3 region has the DNA TGTGCCAGCAGCCCCCTGGGGACTACCTACGAGCAGTACTTC. The chain uses TRBV4-2 and TRBJ2-7, with 7 bases that match TRBD2. CDR3 length: 14 amino acids. V shed 4 bases and J 2 bases; nucleotides not matched to a gene: 5. Germline loops: CDR1 LGHNA, CDR2 YNFKEQ.

This clonotype was observed many times. V and J are TRBV11-2 and TRBJ1-3; 7 bases agree with TRBD1. The CDR3 runs 18 residues. J lost 0 bases, V lost 3 bases, and 11 bases had no gene match. Germline V gives CDR1 SGHAT, CDR2 FQNNGV. CDR3 sequence reads: CASSFLSLGQISGNTIYF. The CDR3 coding sequence is TGTGCCAGCAGCTTCCTCAGCCTGGGACAGATCTCTGGAAACACCATATATTTT.

This clonotype was counted between two and nine times. The CDR3 DNA reads as TGTGCCAGCAGCCAAGATCCGGCGGGGTTTGGAAACACCATATATTTT. It yields the protein CASSQDPAGFGNTIYF. The rearrangement links TRBV4-2 to TRBJ1-3; D call uncertain. The CDR3 has 16 residues. V lost 0 bases, J lost 3 bases, and 12 bases lay in between. The germline V gene encodes CDR1 LGHNA and CDR2 YNFKEQ.

The table lists this clonotype with a few counts. The gene calls are TRBV29-1 and TRBJ1-1, with TRBD1 as a possible D gene (5 bases). Germline-derived CDR1 and CDR2 are SQVTM and ANQGSEA. The CDR3 has 14 amino acids. Trimming pared 4 bases from V and 4 bases from J, leaving 16 bases between. CDR3 sequence reads: CSVGGGGLSTEAFF. The CDR3 bases are TGCAGCGTTGGTGGGGGGGGTTTGAGCACTGAAGCTTTCTTT.